The 5 T cell receptor beta chains below come from one sample, sequenced in a study of blood T cell repertoires in COVID-19 (dated by TCRdb to the early 2020s). The protocol used for the library was the immunoSEQ multiplex PCR assay. Drawn from immuneACCESS, this table holds only the in-frame rearrangements with V and J called that TCRdb kept. Clones are partly lost; checked studies trace under half to an unresolved V gene and leave the rest unexplained. The sample table holds some 320,000 clones, of which approximately 85% were seen once. The top ten clones comprise about 7% of the sample. Sequencing was performed on peripheral blood. These receptors were taken from a human donor in a cohort sampled during active COVID-19.

The genes are TRBV7-8 and TRBJ1-3, with 8 bases that match TRBD1. V was pared by 5 bases and J by 2 bases, with 14 bases of the junction left unmatched. Germline V gives CDR1 SGHVS, CDR2 FQNEAQ. There are 18 residues in the CDR3. In nucleotides, the CDR3 is TGTGCCAGCAGCGCCGGGACAGGTGTTTTAGTAGCTGGAAACACCATATATTTT. Amino acid sequence: CASSAGTGVLVAGNTIYF.

This clone occurred many times. The rearrangement links TRBV7-2 to TRBJ1-1; 9 positions agree with TRBD1. Germline V gene data show CDR1 as SGHTA and CDR2 as FQGNSA. The J segment lost 0 bases and the V segment lost 8 bases, leaving 10 bases of the junction unmatched. The length of the CDR3 is 16 residues. The CDR3: CASARQGVSLNTEAFF. The CDR3 DNA reads TGTGCCAGCGCAAGACAGGGGGTAAGCCTGAACACTGAAGCTTTCTTT.

The rearrangement links TRBV5-5 to TRBJ1-5; D is unclear. The CDR3 is 19 amino acids. The germline gives CDR1 SGHKS, CDR2 YYEKEE (reference sequence). The ends were cut back, 0 bases at V and 0 bases at J, with 19 bases in the middle. The CDR3 DNA reads TGTGCCAGCAGCTTGGTTCCCAGCGGAGATGAGCATAGCAATCAGCCCCAGCATTTT. Its protein is CASSLVPSGDEHSNQPQHF.

V gene TRBV6-5 combines with J gene TRBJ1-1; D gene ambiguous. Germline V gene sequence: CDR1 MNHEY, CDR2 SVGAGI. V dropped 4 bases and J dropped 1 base, with 10 bases sitting between them. The CDR3 consists of 14 residues. The CDR3 region has the DNA TGTGCCAGCAGTTTGAATCTAGCGAACACTGAAGCTTTCTTT. Translation: CASSLNLANTEAFF.

This rearrangement joins TRBV15 to TRBJ1-3; D call uncertain. V lost 0 bases and J 0 bases, leaving 6 bases between the germline ends. Germline V gene sequence: CDR1 LNHNV, CDR2 YYDKDF (reference sequence). The CDR3 extends over 15 amino acids. The CDR3 bases are TGTGCCACCAGCAGAGACGTTTTCTCTGGAAACACCATATATTTT. It encodes CATSRDVFSGNTIYF.